The 3 T cell receptor beta chains reported below all come from one sample, sequenced in a study of vaccination effects on CD4 cells after COVID-19. Within the ViraFEST assay, antigen-specific CD4+ T cells underwent expansion with viral peptide pools prior to sequencing. The culture ran for 10 days, and then CD4+ T cells were isolated. The person acquired a PCR-confirmed SARS-CoV-2 infection between March and December 2020. The repertoire was sequenced with immunoSEQ multiplex PCR; TCRdb's copy has only in-frame clones and lacks some. The top ten clones hold approximately 33% of a sample with 30,000 to 40,000 clones, just under 75% of them seen once. These receptors lack a known antigen. This specimen was CD4+ T cells from PBMCs cultured with a peptide pool, taken before COVID-19 vaccination. The source of these receptors is a human donor who had a prior SARS-CoV-2 infection.

This chain links TRBV6-6 with TRBJ2-3; 14 positions agree with TRBD2. There are 19 residues in the CDR3. Losses at the gene ends were 5 bases for V and 3 bases for J; bases not matched to a gene: 13. CDR1 is MNHNY, CDR2 SVGAGI, per germline (reference sequence). The CDR3 spells CASSPRLAGGLDPTDTQYF. Here the CDR3 DNA reads TGTGCCAGCAGTCCCCGACTAGCGGGAGGGCTGGACCCTACAGATACGCAGTATTTT.

This clone has a handful of counts. The chain links TRBV3-1 (or the pseudogene TRBV3-2) to TRBJ2-7; D uncertain. This CDR3 spans 14 amino acids. Germline-derived CDR1 and CDR2 are LGHDT and YNNKEL (reference sequence). V lost 0 bases and J lost 5, with 11 bases in between. CDR3 in amino acids: CASSQDSHTHEQYF. The CDR3 DNA is TGTGCCAGCAGCCAAGATTCACATACCCACGAGCAGTACTTC.

The chain recombines TRBV2 with TRBJ1-4; D gene unclear. The germline gives CDR1 SNHLY, CDR2 FYNNEI. The CDR3 consists of 13 residues. V was cut by 7 bases and J by 4 bases, with 10 bases left in between. CDR3 DNA: TGTGCCAGCAAGGAGGGCTATAATGAAAAACTGTTTTTT. Its translation: CASKEGYNEKLFF.